The rows below give T cell receptor beta chains drawn from one sample of a study of T cell repertoires in cytomegalovirus infection. Using its own MiXCR run on the reads, TCRdb lists one record per CDR3 protein. This table has about 530,000 distinct CDR3 sequences, around 27% appearing once. Material for sequencing was PBMCs. The receptors were sampled from a human donor in good health (CMV status not recorded). Some clones in this sample may be carry-over from other donors' samples. The CDR3 runs from the conserved cysteine through the conserved F or W. The order of the fields is clone size, D gene, V gene, J gene, CDR3 DNA, CDR3 protein. D genes are given only for firm matches. Clone sizes are given selectively: once, few, many, or a class where the clone is expanded.

clone size: once
D gene: TRBD2
V gene: TRBV20-1
J gene: TRBJ2-1
CDR3 DNA: TGCAGTGTAATCTCCGGGGGGGGCTCCTACAATGAGCAGTTCTTC
CDR3 protein: CSVISGGGSYNEQFF

clone size: few
D gene: .
V gene: TRBV20-1
J gene: TRBJ1-2
CDR3 DNA: TGCAGCCCGCTAGACTCAAGGCCAAACTATGGCTACACCTTC
CDR3 protein: CSPLDSRPNYGYTF

clone size: few
D gene: .
V gene: TRBV6-6
J gene: TRBJ1-4
CDR3 DNA: TGTGCCAGCAGAGGTAACGAAAAACTGTTTTTT
CDR3 protein: CASRGNEKLFF

clone size: once
D gene: TRBD1
V gene: TRBV6-8
J gene: TRBJ2-7
CDR3 DNA: TGTGCCAGCAGTTACGGTAGGGGGCCGAAAAACTCCTACGAGCAGTACTTC
CDR3 protein: CASSYGRGPKNSYEQYF

clone size: few
D gene: .
V gene: TRBV11-2
J gene: TRBJ1-2
CDR3 DNA: TGTGCCAGCAGCTTATACTCCTCAAGGGTTAACTATGGCTACACCTTC
CDR3 protein: CASSLYSSRVNYGYTF

clone size: .
D gene: .
V gene: TRBV29-1
J gene: TRBJ2-1
CDR3 DNA: TGCAGCGTGTGGGACAATGAGCAGTTCTTC
CDR3 protein: CSVWDNEQFF

clone size: .
D gene: TRBD2
V gene: TRBV7-8
J gene: TRBJ2-3
CDR3 DNA: TGTGCCAGCAGCTTAGCGTGGCGCGCGCCGGGACTAGCGGGTTCCACAGATACGCAGTATTTT
CDR3 protein: CASSLAWRAPGLAGSTDTQYF

clone size: .
D gene: TRBD1
V gene: TRBV5-4
J gene: TRBJ2-3
CDR3 DNA: TGTGCCAGCAGCCCGGGACAGGCCCGCACAGATACGCAGTATTTT
CDR3 protein: CASSPGQARTDTQYF

clone size: few
D gene: .
V gene: TRBV3-1
J gene: TRBJ1-1
CDR3 DNA: TGTGCCAGCAGCCAAAGCAGTTCGAACACTGAAGCTTTCTTT
CDR3 protein: CASSQSSSNTEAFF

clone size: few
D gene: TRBD2
V gene: TRBV10-1
J gene: TRBJ2-4
CDR3 DNA: TGCGCCAGCAGTGAGTCGGCTAGCGGGGGGGGTTTTCAGTACTTC
CDR3 protein: CASSESASGGGFQYF

clone size: few
D gene: .
V gene: TRBV5-1
J gene: TRBJ2-3
CDR3 DNA: TGCGCCAGCAGCTTGGCGGAGAGGCGGTATACGCAGTATTTT
CDR3 protein: CASSLAERRYTQYF

clone size: many
D gene: TRBD1
V gene: TRBV7-2
J gene: TRBJ2-7
CDR3 DNA: TGTGCCAGCAGCTTAACCCAGGGGGTCTCCTACGAGCAGTACTTC
CDR3 protein: CASSLTQGVSYEQYF

clone size: few
D gene: .
V gene: TRBV6-1
J gene: TRBJ1-1
CDR3 DNA: TGTGCCAGCACCAAGGAGGGGGTAAACACTGAAGCTTTCTTT
CDR3 protein: CASTKEGVNTEAFF

clone size: .
D gene: .
V gene: TRBV28
J gene: TRBJ2-7
CDR3 DNA: TGTGCCAGCAGTCTACCCCAGGGGCGCCTGGGGTCCTACGAGCAGTACTTC
CDR3 protein: CASSLPQGRLGSYEQYF

clone size: .
D gene: TRBD1
V gene: TRBV7-9
J gene: TRBJ2-1
CDR3 DNA: TGTGCCAGCAGCTTAGGGGACAGAGATCTCTACAATGAGCAGTTCTTC
CDR3 protein: CASSLGDRDLYNEQFF

clone size: many
D gene: TRBD1
V gene: TRBV7-2
J gene: TRBJ1-1
CDR3 DNA: TGTGCCAGCAGCCGCAACAGGGGTAACACTGAAGCTTTCTTT
CDR3 protein: CASSRNRGNTEAFF

clone size: many
D gene: .
V gene: TRBV7-2
J gene: TRBJ2-2
CDR3 DNA: TGTGCCAGCAGCTTAGTGGGCGTGGCCGGGGAGCTGTTTTTT
CDR3 protein: CASSLVGVAGELFF

clone size: many
D gene: .
V gene: TRBV7-2
J gene: TRBJ1-6
CDR3 DNA: TGTGCCAGCAGCTTAGGTCCGGACAATTCACCCCTCCACTTT
CDR3 protein: CASSLGPDNSPLHF

clone size: .
D gene: .
V gene: TRBV4-2
J gene: TRBJ2-7
CDR3 DNA: TGTGCCAGCAGCCCAGGGACTTTTTCCTACGAGCAGTACTTC
CDR3 protein: CASSPGTFSYEQYF

clone size: few
D gene: .
V gene: TRBV27
J gene: TRBJ2-5
CDR3 DNA: TGTGCCAGCAGGACAGTGGGGGAGACCCAGTACTTC
CDR3 protein: CASRTVGETQYF

clone size: .
D gene: TRBD2
V gene: TRBV27
J gene: TRBJ2-7
CDR3 DNA: TGTGCCAGCGGGACTAGCGGGAGTCTTTCCTACGAGCAGTACTTC
CDR3 protein: CASGTSGSLSYEQYF

clone size: few
D gene: .
V gene: TRBV12-3/TRBV12-4
J gene: TRBJ1-1
CDR3 DNA: TGTGCCAGCAGTAACTCCTACCGCCGGGACGGTAACACTGAAGCTTTCTTT
CDR3 protein: CASSNSYRRDGNTEAFF

clone size: .
D gene: TRBD2
V gene: TRBV30
J gene: TRBJ2-1
CDR3 DNA: TGTGCCTGGCTTCGACTAGCGGCCTACTACAATGAGCAGTTCTTC
CDR3 protein: CAWLRLAAYYNEQFF

clone size: many
D gene: .
V gene: TRBV7-2
J gene: TRBJ1-1
CDR3 DNA: TGTGCCAGCAGCTTAGCGGGCTTCTACACTGAAGCTTTCTTT
CDR3 protein: CASSLAGFYTEAFF

clone size: .
D gene: TRBD2
V gene: TRBV4-1
J gene: TRBJ2-1
CDR3 DNA: TGCGCCAGCAGCCAAACTGGGAGGGGAGGCTACAATGAGCAGTTCTTC
CDR3 protein: CASSQTGRGGYNEQFF